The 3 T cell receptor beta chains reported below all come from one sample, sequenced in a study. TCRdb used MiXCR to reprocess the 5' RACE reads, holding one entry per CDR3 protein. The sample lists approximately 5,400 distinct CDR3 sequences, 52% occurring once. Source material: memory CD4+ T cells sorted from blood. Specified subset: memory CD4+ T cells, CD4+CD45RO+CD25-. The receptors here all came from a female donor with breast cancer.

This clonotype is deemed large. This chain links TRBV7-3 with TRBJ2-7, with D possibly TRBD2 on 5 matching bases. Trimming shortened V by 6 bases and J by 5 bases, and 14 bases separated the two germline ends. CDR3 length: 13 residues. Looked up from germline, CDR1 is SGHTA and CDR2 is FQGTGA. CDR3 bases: TGTGCCAGCAGTCCATCCGGGAACCACGAGCAGTACTTC. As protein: CASSPSGNHEQYF.

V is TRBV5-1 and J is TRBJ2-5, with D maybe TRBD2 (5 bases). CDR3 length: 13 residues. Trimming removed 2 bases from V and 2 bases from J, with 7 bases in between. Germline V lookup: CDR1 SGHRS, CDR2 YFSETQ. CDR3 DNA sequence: TGCGCCAGCAGCTTACTAGGGCAAGAGACCCAGTACTTC. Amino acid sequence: CASSLLGQETQYF.

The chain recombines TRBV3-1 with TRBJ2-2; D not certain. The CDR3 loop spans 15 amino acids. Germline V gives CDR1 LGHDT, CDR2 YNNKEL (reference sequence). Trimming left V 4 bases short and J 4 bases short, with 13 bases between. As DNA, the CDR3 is TGTGCCAGCAGCCCCCGACCCAGAGGCACCGGGGAGCTGTTTTTT. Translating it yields CASSPRPRGTGELFF.